The sequence of this T cell receptor (beta chain) was determined in a study of cytomegalovirus exposure and HLA in healthy donors. PCR was performed using 60 Vbeta and 13 Jbeta primers. Produced via immunoSEQ multiplex PCR; TCRdb's table is partial and in-frame only. The table shows about 150,000 clones, with 80% occurring only once. The CDR3 is 15 amino acids. Germline CDR1 SEHNR, CDR2 FQNEAQ (reference sequence). V was clipped by 1 base and J by 3 bases; unmatched bases: 3. The chain recombines TRBV7-9 with TRBJ2-1; the match to TRBD1 covers 7 bases. The clonotype was recovered from a young man in good health and CMV-seropositive. Sequencing input: PBMCs. For the CDR3, the DNA is TGTGCCAGCAGCTTAGGGGCAGGGGGCTACAATGAGCAGTTCTTC. It encodes CASSLGAGGYNEQFF.